A single sample gave rise to the 30 T cell receptor beta chains below, sequenced in a study of T-cell memory formation after mild COVID-19 (dated by TCRdb to the early 2020s). The library was made by 5' RACE. Sequencing used an Illumina NovaSeq 6000. The public reads were reprocessed in TCRdb via fastp at Q25 and MiXCR, keeping in-frame beta chains. Here each entry gathers all rows of one CDR3 protein and keeps the most common genes and DNA. Across this sample there are about 140,000 distinct CDR3 sequences, with about 15% seen only once. The ten largest make up around 14% of the sample. The source material was PBMCs or a T cell subset sorted from them (not recorded which). The origin of the receptors is an adult woman who had mild COVID-19 (a few samples of this study predate the infection). The sample titles of this study are shuffled in the database, so cell type and time point are left out; the donor was told from shared clones.

The genes are TRBV5-1 and TRBJ2-1; 11 bases line up with TRBD2. CDR3 size: 15 residues. J gave up 4 bases and V 3 bases, and 3 bases lay outside the gene matches. Germline V gene lookup returns CDR1 SGHRS and CDR2 YFSETQ. The CDR3 DNA follows: TGCGCCAGCAGCTCCACTAGCGGGAGATACAATGAGCAGTTCTTC. Translating it yields CASSSTSGRYNEQFF. The full variable domain, with the rest looked up from reference TRBV5-1 and TRBJ2-1, is KAGVTQTPRYLIKTRGQQVTLSCSPISGHRSVSWYQQTPGQGLQFLFEYFSETQRNKGNFPGRFSGRQFSNSRSEMNVSTLELGDSALYLCASSSTSGRYNEQFFGPGTRLTVL.

This clonotype turned up a few times. The gene calls are TRBV2 and TRBJ2-3; possibly TRBD1 or TRBD2 for D (6 bases each). Deletions cut 2 bases from V and 0 bases from J, with 12 bases between. Germline V gene data show CDR1 as SNHLY and CDR2 as FYNNEI. The CDR3 loop spans 16 amino acids. The CDR3 nucleotides read TGTGCCAGCAGTGAACCCGGGGGCCCTAGCACAGATACGCAGTATTTT. It specifies CASSEPGGPSTDTQYF.

This clonotype has a handful of counts. Its ends do not fully match the called genes, so a read error is possible. This chain uses TRBV3-1 with TRBJ1-2; no definite D call. Germline V gives CDR1 LGHDT, CDR2 YNNKEL (reference sequence). This CDR3 is built from 13 residues. CDR3 coding DNA: TGTGCCAGCAGTCAAGATGGAAGATATGGCTACACCTTC. It is translated as CASSQDGRYGYTF. The full variable domain, its missing parts supplied by reference TRBV3-1 and TRBJ1-2, is DTAVSQTPKYLVTQMGNDKSIKCEQNLGHDTMYWYKQDSKKFLKIMFSYNNKELIINETVPNRFSPKSPDKAHLNLHINSLELGDSAVYFCASSQDGRYGYTFGSGTRLTVV.

In its sample, this clonotype was seen a few times. This chain uses TRBV6-5 with TRBJ1-2, with 7 bases identical to TRBD1. V shed 5 bases and J 4 bases; nucleotides not matched to a gene: 7. The CDR3 spans 14 residues. Germline lookup yields CDR1 MNHEY and CDR2 SVGAGI. CDR3 in DNA: TGTGCCAGCAGTCAACAGGGGCGAAGCTATGGCTACACCTTC. Encoded protein: CASSQQGRSYGYTF.

There are many counts of this clonotype. The V gene is TRBV12-3 or TRBV12-4, the J gene TRBJ2-7; D is undetermined. V was shortened by 5 bases and J by 1 base, with 12 bases between the two germline ends. The CDR3 length is 14 residues. The CDR3 DNA is TGTGCCAGCAGTCCGACACTTGGGTCCTACGAGCAGTACTTC. Its protein is CASSPTLGSYEQYF.

This chain connects TRBV12-3 or TRBV12-4 to TRBJ2-1; D is possibly TRBD1 (6 bases). Trimming took 0 bases from V and 6 from J, leaving 12 bases between them. The CDR3 totals 15 residues. The CDR3 DNA follows: TGTGCCAGCAGTTTAGCCAGGGGAGCCAGCAATGAGCAGTTCTTC. Translated: CASSLARGASNEQFF.

This clonotype was recorded a few times. The rearrangement links TRBV9 to TRBJ2-1, with D possibly being TRBD2 (6 bases). The CDR3 has 15 residues. V dropped 0 bases and J dropped 8 bases, with 15 bases sitting between them. CDR1 and CDR2 (germline): SGDLS, YYNGEE. The DNA for the CDR3 is TGTGCCAGCAGCGTAGTGGAGGGGAAGTTGCATGAGCAGTTCTTC. Translating it yields CASSVVEGKLHEQFF. The entire variable domain, with the rest obtained from reference TRBV9 and TRBJ2-1, is as follows: DSGVTQTPKHLITATGQRVTLRCSPRSGDLSVYWYQQSLDQGLQFLIQYYNGEERAKGNILERFSAQQFPDLHSELNLSSLELGDSALYFCASSVVEGKLHEQFFGPGTRLTVL.

V usage is TRBV5-1 and J usage is TRBJ2-7; 7 positions match TRBD1. The V gene's germline CDR1 is SGHRS and CDR2 YFSETQ. The trim removed 2 bases at V and 3 bases at J, leaving 2 bases unmatched. The CDR3 totals 13 residues. The CDR3 loop reads CASSFTGDYEQYF. In nucleotides, the CDR3 is TGCGCCAGCAGCTTCACAGGGGACTACGAGCAGTACTTC.

The V call is TRBV6-1, the J call TRBJ2-5; a possible D gene is TRBD2 (7 bases). V lost 7 bases and J lost 2, with 23 bases in between. The germline CDR1 and CDR2 sequences are MNHNS and SASEGT. This CDR3 is built from 17 residues. CDR3 bases: TGTGCCAGCAAGAGGGTCACTGCGGGGGCCAGACAAGAGACCCAGTACTTC. Residues: CASKRVTAGARQETQYF.

This clonotype was counted only a few times. The rearrangement joins TRBV7-9 to TRBJ1-4; D call uncertain. CDR1 SEHNR and CDR2 FQNEAQ come from the germline V gene (reference sequence). The length of the CDR3 is 11 residues. With 7 bases removed from V and 4 bases from J, the gap between germline ends came to 4 bases. The CDR3 reads CASTINEKLFF. For the CDR3, the DNA is TGTGCCAGCACCATTAATGAAAAACTGTTTTTT.

The chain employs TRBV7-9 and TRBJ2-2, with 7 bases that match TRBD1. Germline loops: CDR1 SEHNR, CDR2 FQNEAQ (reference sequence). The CDR3 consists of 19 residues. J lost 5 bases, V lost 4 bases, and 19 bases had no gene match. CDR3 sequence: CASSSKFLQGTQRTGELFF. As DNA, the CDR3 is TGTGCCAGCAGCTCCAAATTTCTACAGGGGACCCAACGGACCGGGGAGCTGTTTTTT.

A few counts support this clonotype. This chain joins TRBV6-1 and TRBJ1-6, with a possible D match to TRBD1 (6 bases). This CDR3 is built from 14 residues. Deletions cut 6 bases from V and 10 bases from J, with 16 bases between. Germline assignment: CDR1 MNHNS and CDR2 SASEGT. CDR3 amino acids: CASSLGEQGSPLHF. As DNA, the CDR3 is TGTGCCAGCAGCCTCGGGGAACAGGGCTCACCCCTCCACTTT.

This chain connects TRBV5-1 to TRBJ2-7; 7 bases line up with TRBD2. V was pared by 3 bases and J by 6 bases, with 9 bases of the junction left unmatched. CDR1 and CDR2 from the germline V gene are SGHRS and YFSETQ. The length of the CDR3 is 14 residues. CDR3 loop: CASSYSGARTEQYF. CDR3 DNA sequence: TGCGCCAGCAGCTACAGCGGGGCCAGAACCGAGCAGTACTTC. Drawing the rest from reference TRBV5-1 and TRBJ2-7, the complete variable domain is KAGVTQTPRYLIKTRGQQVTLSCSPISGHRSVSWYQQTPGQGLQFLFEYFSETQRNKGNFPGRFSGRQFSNSRSEMNVSTLELGDSALYLCASSYSGARTEQYFGPGTRLTVT.

This clonotype was observed a handful of times. The chain links TRBV4-2 to TRBJ2-5, with 10 nucleotides matching TRBD2. Germline CDR1 LGHNA, CDR2 YNFKEQ. This CDR3 comprises 16 residues. V dropped 0 bases and J dropped 9; count of bases not matched to a gene: 10. The CDR3 spells CASSQERGQREGPQYF. The CDR3 DNA reads as TGTGCCAGCAGCCAAGAAAGGGGACAGCGGGAGGGGCCCCAGTACTTC.

The chain employs TRBV5-1 and TRBJ2-3; 10 nucleotides match TRBD2. Germline values: CDR1 SGHRS, CDR2 YFSETQ. Germline trimming cut 3 bases from V and 1 base from J; bases unmatched to any gene: 14. The CDR3 consists of 19 residues. The CDR3 loop reads CASSWRGGLAEGGTDTQYF. The CDR3 nucleotides read TGCGCCAGCAGCTGGAGGGGTGGACTAGCGGAGGGAGGCACAGATACGCAGTATTTT.

This clonotype was recorded a few times. The chain employs TRBV7-3 and TRBJ2-6, with TRBD1 as a possible D gene (6 bases). Looked up from germline, CDR1 is SGHTA and CDR2 is FQGTGA. This CDR3 region has 17 residues. The ends were cut back, 2 bases at V and 1 base at J, with 12 bases in the middle. The CDR3 is CASSLGPTGSGANVLTF. The CDR3 DNA reads as TGTGCCAGCAGCTTAGGGCCCACAGGGTCTGGGGCCAACGTCCTGACTTTC.

V usage is TRBV7-2 and J usage is TRBJ2-5; D unclear. V gave up 3 bases and J gave up 2 bases, with 10 bases separating them. This CDR3 contains 14 residues. Germline-derived CDR1 and CDR2 are SGHTA and FQGNSA. The chain's CDR3 is CASSFSSGQETQYF. DNA for the CDR3: TGTGCCAGCAGCTTTTCTTCCGGGCAAGAGACCCAGTACTTC.

This clonotype was seen only a few times. The genes are TRBV5-1 and TRBJ2-7; D tentatively fits TRBD1 or TRBD2 (5 bases each). CDR3 length: 12 residues. Germline-derived CDR1 and CDR2 are SGHRS and YFSETQ. V shed 6 bases and J shed 2 bases, with 9 bases lying between them. The CDR3 loop reads CASTGRTYEQYF. CDR3 sequence (DNA): TGCGCCAGCACGGGACGGACCTACGAGCAGTACTTC.

This chain joins TRBV9 and TRBJ2-5, with D hard to call. Per the germline V gene, CDR1 is SGDLS and CDR2 is YYNGEE. CDR3 length: 15 amino acids. V lost 0 bases and J 0 bases, leaving 9 bases between the germline ends. The CDR3 sequence is CASSVAPVNQETQYF. CDR3 sequence (DNA): TGTGCCAGCAGCGTAGCTCCGGTTAACCAAGAGACCCAGTACTTC.

The rearrangement uses TRBV9 and TRBJ2-2, with 8 bases that match TRBD1. CDR1 and CDR2 from the germline V gene are SGDLS and YYNGEE. The CDR3 covers 16 residues. Trimming cost V 3 bases and J 0 bases; bases outside gene matches: 4. The CDR3 spells CASSGSGGTNTGELFF. The DNA of the CDR3 is TGTGCCAGCAGCGGGTCAGGGGGCACGAACACCGGGGAGCTGTTTTTT.

The genes are TRBV30 and TRBJ2-2, with D possibly TRBD2 on 6 matching bases. Trimming shortened V by 4 bases and J by 4 bases, and 10 bases separated the two germline ends. The germline V gene encodes CDR1 GTSNPN and CDR2 SVGIG (reference sequence). The CDR3 totals 13 residues. The CDR3 spells CAWMGGPTGELFF. Written as DNA, the CDR3 is TGTGCCTGGATGGGGGGTCCCACCGGGGAGCTGTTTTTT.

The rearrangement links TRBV12-3 or TRBV12-4 to TRBJ2-3; 11 bases align to TRBD1. This CDR3 is 15 amino acids long. Unmatched junction bases numbered 5, after V lost 6 bases and J lost 3 bases. This CDR3 is CASSGTGGTTDTQYF. DNA of the CDR3: TGTGCCAGCAGCGGGACAGGGGGGACTACAGATACGCAGTATTTT.

A few counts support this clonotype. The CDR3 loop reads CASSQVPKREYMYF. The CDR3 region has the DNA TGTGCCAGCAGCCAAGTCCCCAAGCGGGAGTACATGTACTTC. The chain links TRBV3-1 to TRBJ2-7; 8 nucleotides line up with TRBD2. The V segment lost 1 base and the J segment 12 bases; nucleotides outside the gene matches: 11. CDR3 length equals 14 residues. The germline CDR1 and CDR2 sequences are LGHDT and YNNKEL (reference sequence).

This sequence joins TRBV12-3 or TRBV12-4 and TRBJ1-1, with TRBD1 identical over 8 bases. Germline trimming cut 1 base from V and 1 base from J; bases unmatched to any gene: 2. This CDR3 is built from 15 residues. The CDR3 is CASSLEGTGNTEAFF. CDR3 nucleotide sequence: TGTGCCAGCAGTTTAGAAGGGACAGGGAACACTGAAGCTTTCTTT.

In this sample, this clonotype turned up many times. V is TRBV19 and J is TRBJ2-1; 8 nucleotides match TRBD2. Germline CDR1 is LNHDA and CDR2 is SQIVND (reference sequence). The length of the CDR3 is 14 residues. Trimming cost V 4 bases and J 3 bases; bases outside gene matches: 2. The CDR3 spells CASSTGGDYNEQFF. In nucleotides, the CDR3 is TGTGCCAGTAGTACGGGGGGGGACTACAATGAGCAGTTCTTC.

This clonotype turned up a few times. This chain links TRBV27 with TRBJ2-7; 14 positions match TRBD2. This CDR3 contains 19 residues. J gave up 4 bases and V 2 bases, and 13 bases lay outside the gene matches. Per germline, CDR1 MNHEY and CDR2 SMNVEV (reference sequence). This CDR3 is CASSLRLAGGNYFLYEQYF. CDR3 nucleotide sequence: TGTGCCAGCAGTTTAAGACTAGCGGGAGGGAATTACTTCCTTTACGAGCAGTACTTC.

The V and J genes are TRBV6-5 and TRBJ2-5; 10 bases agree with TRBD2. The trim removed 3 bases at V and 3 bases at J, leaving 7 bases unmatched. Germline-derived CDR1 and CDR2 are MNHEY and SVGAGI. The CDR3 runs to 16 residues. The CDR3 sequence: CASSYNSGGRKETQYF. CDR3 coding DNA: TGTGCCAGCAGTTATAATAGCGGGGGGCGCAAAGAGACCCAGTACTTC.

This clonotype was detected a few times. This chain links TRBV9 with TRBJ2-7; 12 nucleotides align to TRBD2. Germline CDR1 reads SGDLS; CDR2 reads YYNGEE. The junction had 3 bases not matched to a gene; V was cut back by 4 bases and J by 4 bases. The CDR3 runs 14 residues. CDR3 sequence (DNA): TGTGCCAGCAGCACCACTAGCGGGGGGTACGAGCAGTACTTC. Amino acid sequence: CASSTTSGGYEQYF. The entire variable domain, with the rest obtained from reference TRBV9 and TRBJ2-7, is as follows: DSGVTQTPKHLITATGQRVTLRCSPRSGDLSVYWYQQSLDQGLQFLIQYYNGEERAKGNILERFSAQQFPDLHSELNLSSLELGDSALYFCASSTTSGGYEQYFGPGTRLTVT.

The chain recombines TRBV11-3 with TRBJ1-2, with D unresolved. V lost 5 bases and J lost 8, with 12 bases in between. The germline V gene has CDR1 SGHNT and CDR2 YENEEA. This CDR3 is 12 amino acids long. CDR3 region: CASSKGGRGYTF. CDR3 bases: TGTGCCAGCAGCAAAGGAGGGAGAGGCTACACCTTC.

This clonotype came up a few times. This rearrangement joins TRBV12-3 or TRBV12-4 to TRBJ2-2, with 8 bases identical to TRBD2. After removal of 3 bases from V and 6 bases from J, the junction contained 6 bases not matched to a gene. The length of the CDR3 is 15 residues. The CDR3 region has the DNA TGTGCCAGCAGTTTCAGCGGGAGTAGGGCCGGGGAGCTGTTTTTT. Translated: CASSFSGSRAGELFF.